This T cell receptor beta chain was observed in a study of monozygotic twins with cystic fibrosis. CDR1 is MNHEY, CDR2 SVGAGI, per germline. Trimming cost V 6 bases and J 6 bases, with 19 bases left between them. The CDR3 runs 15 residues. This table comes from immunoSEQ multiplex PCR, and its TCRdb copy is limited to in-frame clones, with some not included. This repertoire shows 36,000 or so clones, 90% to 95% found once; its top ten account for 0.15% to 0.2%. The J gene is TRBJ2-3, the V gene TRBV6-5, with a possible D match to TRBD2 (5 bases). The sequencing sample was made of blood. This clonotype was sampled from a boy aged 2-15 years with cystic fibrosis. The CDR3 coding sequence is TGTGCCAGCAGCCGACCGGGGTCACCGGGGGATACGCAGTATTTT. Its translation is CASSRPGSPGDTQYF.